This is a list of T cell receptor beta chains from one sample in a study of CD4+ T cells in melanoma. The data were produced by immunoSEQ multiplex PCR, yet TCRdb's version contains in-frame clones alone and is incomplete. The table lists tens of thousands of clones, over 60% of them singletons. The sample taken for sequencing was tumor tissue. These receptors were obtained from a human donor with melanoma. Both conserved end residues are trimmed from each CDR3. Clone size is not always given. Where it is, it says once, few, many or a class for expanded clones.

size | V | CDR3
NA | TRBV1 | TSSQGAGGETQY
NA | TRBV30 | AWTPGGPHNEQF
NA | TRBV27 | ASSLSYQGVGGYT
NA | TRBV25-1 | ASSEFRDLSQEQY
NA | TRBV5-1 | ASSLATGVNTEAF
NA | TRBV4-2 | ASSQAGQGAQPQH
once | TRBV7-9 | ASNPAGPTWETQY
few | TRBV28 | ASSWVNQPQH
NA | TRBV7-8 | ASSPHYLRNTQY
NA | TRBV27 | ASSLGGGSFYEQF
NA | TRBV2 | ASSEGLAGKQF
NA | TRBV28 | ASSSPNSYTF
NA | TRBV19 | ASSSFPGQAF
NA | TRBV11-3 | ASSSSAGGYYNEQF
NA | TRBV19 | ASSMDPGALLYEQY
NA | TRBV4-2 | ASSSKLDEQY
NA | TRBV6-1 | ASSEAMVTEAF
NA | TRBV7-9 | ASSPRGRADTQY
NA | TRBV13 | ASSLGLAFNEQY
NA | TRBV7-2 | ASSYQTGGVPGELF
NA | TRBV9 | ASSVVRVGNYNEQF
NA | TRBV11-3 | ASSPGGGKVTEAF
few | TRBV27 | ASSLELAGGRTQY
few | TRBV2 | ASSRAASTDTQY
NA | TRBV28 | ASITTGTGHYGYT
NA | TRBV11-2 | ASSSQPGQGATNEKLF
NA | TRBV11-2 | ASSPSLGVGHENTEAF
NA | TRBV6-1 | ASSEAGPGPEAF
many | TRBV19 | ASTLMGGGLF
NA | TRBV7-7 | ASSLLEGDTQY
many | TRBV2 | ASSVLQGNGYT
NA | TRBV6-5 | ASTLAGSSYNEQF
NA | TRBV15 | ATSRGGTVGNTIY
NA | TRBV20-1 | SAREDYGYT
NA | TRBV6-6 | ASTGGVDYGYT
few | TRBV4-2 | ASSQGGGDYEQY
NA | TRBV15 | ATSTQTSGGINEQF
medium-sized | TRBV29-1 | SVDQRGNTGELF
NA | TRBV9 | ASSARPGSYGYT
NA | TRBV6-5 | ASSYSGLAGGYEQY